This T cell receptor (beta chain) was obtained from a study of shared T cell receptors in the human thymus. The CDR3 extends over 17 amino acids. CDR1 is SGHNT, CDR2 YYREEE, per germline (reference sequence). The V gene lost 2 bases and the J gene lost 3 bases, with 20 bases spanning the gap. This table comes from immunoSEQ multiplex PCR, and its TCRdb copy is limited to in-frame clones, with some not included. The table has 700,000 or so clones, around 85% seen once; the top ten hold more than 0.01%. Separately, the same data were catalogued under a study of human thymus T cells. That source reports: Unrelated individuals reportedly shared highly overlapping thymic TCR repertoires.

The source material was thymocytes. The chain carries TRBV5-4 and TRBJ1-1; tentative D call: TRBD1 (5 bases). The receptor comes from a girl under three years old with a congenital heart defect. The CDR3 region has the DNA TGTGCCAGCAGCTTTCAGACTTCCAGGGAGGGAGACACTGAAGCTTTCTTT. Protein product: CASSFQTSREGDTEAFF.